This T cell receptor beta chain was documented in a study of blood T cell repertoires in COVID-19. As handled by the study authors: Estimated nucleated cell counts came from reference gene primer amplification. The protocol was immunoSEQ multiplex PCR, while the TCRdb copy is restricted to in-frame clones and leaves out a portion. V and J calls and clone size follow that table, whereas D and trimming were derived from the DNA. The sample has 150,000 to 200,000 clones; less than 90% are singletons. The CDR3 contains 14 residues. Germline V gene sequence: CDR1 SGHRS, CDR2 YFSETQ. The V gene end was trimmed by 4 bases and the J gene end by 8 bases; junction bases not matched to a gene: 11.

This clonotype originated in a woman aged 70-85 years with acute or convalescent COVID-19. The chain carries TRBV5-1 and TRBJ1-2; 7 bases are a match to TRBD1. The sequencing sample was made of peripheral blood. CDR3 DNA: TGCGCCAGCAGCGACGAAGGGACAGTCGGGGGCTACACCTTC. This gives the protein CASSDEGTVGGYTF.